The T cell receptor (beta chain) under discussion was sequenced for a study of CD8+ T cells in alopecia areata. Whole-study context: The study gave tofacitinib for 6 to 18 months, then 6 months off drug.

This CDR3 region has 16 residues. V was clipped by 3 bases and J by 2 bases; unmatched bases: 6. CDR1 is SNHLY and CDR2 is FYNNEI in the germline V gene. Treatment: oral pan-JAK inhibitor, 5-10 mg twice daily. Reverse transcribed after extraction, RNA yielded cDNA as the sequencing template. This table comes from immunoSEQ multiplex PCR, and its TCRdb copy is limited to in-frame clones, with some not included. The sample records fewer than 250,000 clones, about three fifths being singletons. Notes on this clone: What it recognizes is unknown.

Study conclusions and caveats: Scalp clonality, together with expanded CD8+ clones among the top 100, fell significantly with tofacitinib.

The J gene is TRBJ2-1, the V gene TRBV2; 8 bases align to TRBD2. This sequence was found in a human donor with alopecia areata. The sequenced sample was CD4+ T cells sorted from blood, obtained at week 4, from a patient treated with tofacitinib. The CDR3 region has the DNA TGTGCCAGCAGTGAGGAGCGGGAGTCTCCCTACAATGAGCAGTTCTTC. Its translation is CASSEERESPYNEQFF.